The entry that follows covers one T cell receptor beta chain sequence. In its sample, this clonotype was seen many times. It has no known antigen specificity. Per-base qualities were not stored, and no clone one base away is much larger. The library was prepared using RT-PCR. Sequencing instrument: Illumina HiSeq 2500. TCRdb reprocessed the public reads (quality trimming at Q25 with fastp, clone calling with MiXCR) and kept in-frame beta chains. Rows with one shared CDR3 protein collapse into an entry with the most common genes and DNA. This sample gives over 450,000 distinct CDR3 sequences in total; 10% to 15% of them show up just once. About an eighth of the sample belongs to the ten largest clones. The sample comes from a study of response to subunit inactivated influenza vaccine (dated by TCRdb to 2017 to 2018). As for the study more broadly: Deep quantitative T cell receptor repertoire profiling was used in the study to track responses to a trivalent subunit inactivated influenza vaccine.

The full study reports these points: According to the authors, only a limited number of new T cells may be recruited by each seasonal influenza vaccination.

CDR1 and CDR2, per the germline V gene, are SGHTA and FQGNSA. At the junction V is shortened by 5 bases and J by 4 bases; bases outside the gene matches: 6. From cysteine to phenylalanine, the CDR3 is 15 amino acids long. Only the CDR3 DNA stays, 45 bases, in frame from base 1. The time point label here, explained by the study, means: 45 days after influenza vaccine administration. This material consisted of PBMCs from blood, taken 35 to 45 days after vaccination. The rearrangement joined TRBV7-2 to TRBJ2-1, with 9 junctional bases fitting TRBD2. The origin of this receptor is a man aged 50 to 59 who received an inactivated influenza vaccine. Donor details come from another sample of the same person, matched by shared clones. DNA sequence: TGTGCCAGCAGCCCCCATAGCGGGAGTTACAATGAGCAGTTCTTC. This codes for CASSPHSGSYNEQFF.